The next 32 T cell receptor beta chains were all read from a single sample in a study of T cell responses to AZD1222 COVID-19 vaccine. The method was immunoSEQ multiplex PCR; TCRdb's version includes in-frame clones alone and lacks a portion of them. The sample has roughly 120,000 clones, 80% to 90% seen once. Sequencing used peripheral blood, obtained 28 days after the second AZD1222 dose. These receptors all come from an adult who received the AZD1222 COVID-19 vaccine.

The genes are TRBV5-8 and TRBJ2-3, with D perhaps given as TRBD1 or TRBD2 (5 bases each). Per germline, CDR1 SGHTS and CDR2 YDEGEE. CDR3 size: 16 residues. The germline V and J ends were trimmed by 3 bases and 0 bases, with 14 bases remaining between them. CDR3 DNA sequence: TGTGCCAGCAGCTCTTCCGGGACCTGGAGCACAGATACGCAGTATTTT. Protein sequence: CASSSSGTWSTDTQYF.

As regards this clone: This CDR3 is also generated by other DNA sequences in the sample. J is TRBJ2-1 and V is TRBV7-3, with a tentative D call TRBD1 (6 bases). The V end was cut by 3 bases, the J end by 0 bases, with 9 bases between. This CDR3 is 15 amino acids long. Germline V gene data show CDR1 as SGHTA and CDR2 as FQGTGA. CDR3 region: CASSLDSSSYNEQFF. The DNA of the CDR3 is TGTGCCAGCAGCTTGGACAGCAGCTCCTACAATGAGCAGTTCTTC.

The rearrangement joins TRBV5-4 to TRBJ1-5, with a tentative D call TRBD1 (5 bases). The CDR3 runs 15 residues. From germline, CDR1 is SGHNT and CDR2 YYREEE (reference sequence). The V and J ends lost 2 bases and 0 bases respectively, with 9 bases between them. CDR3: CASSFGTDSNQPQHF. The CDR3 coding sequence is TGTGCCAGCAGCTTCGGGACGGATAGCAATCAGCCCCAGCATTTT. Supplemented by reference TRBV5-4 and TRBJ1-5, the full variable domain reads ETGVTQSPTHLIKTRGQQVTLRCSSQSGHNTVSWYQQALGQGPQFIFQYYREEENGRGNFPPRFSGLQFPNYSSELNVNALELDDSALYLCASSFGTDSNQPQHFGDGTRLSIL.

In the case of this clone: The final CDR3 position lacks the conserved phenylalanine or tryptophan, pointing to a likely read error. No DNA is shown, since the ends of the CDR3 on it are uncertain; the CDR3 is the one TCRdb lists. This chain joins TRBV13 and TRBJ2-7; whether TRBD2, the table's D call, matches the DNA was not checked. Per germline, CDR1 PRHDT and CDR2 FYEKMQ (reference sequence). The CDR3 adds up to 11 amino acids, both ends counted. CDR3: CASSLGLYLRL.

CDR3 protein: CARTPLRWRESSYEQYF. Written as DNA, the CDR3 is TGTGCCAGGACGCCCCTGAGATGGCGGGAGAGCAGCTACGAGCAGTACTTC. This chain connects TRBV18 to TRBJ2-7, with 7 nucleotides matching TRBD2. With V trimmed by 9 bases and J by 3 bases, 20 bases remained unmatched. In germline, CDR1 is KGHSH, CDR2 LQKENI. The CDR3 covers 17 residues.

This chain joins TRBV19 and TRBJ2-2; D possibly corresponds to TRBD2 (5 bases). The CDR3 is 16 amino acids. V was cut by 6 bases and J by 2 bases, with 16 bases left in between. Germline V gene data show CDR1 as LNHDA and CDR2 as SQIVND (reference sequence). The CDR3 is CASSHTRLTNTGELFF. CDR3 DNA: TGTGCCAGTAGCCATACTCGACTAACCAACACCGGGGAGCTGTTTTTT.

In this sample, this clone turned up once. The chain carries TRBV5-1 and TRBJ2-3; 14 nucleotides agree with TRBD2. CDR1 is SGHRS, CDR2 YFSETQ, per germline. This CDR3 region has 17 residues. The V gene end was trimmed by 7 bases and the J gene end by 1 base; junction bases not matched to a gene: 8. The CDR3 here is CASYTGLAGVGTDTQYF. The CDR3 region has the DNA TGCGCCAGCTATACGGGACTAGCGGGAGTCGGCACAGATACGCAGTATTTT.

The chain recombines TRBV24-1 with TRBJ2-7; 10 nucleotides agree with TRBD2. J lost 1 base, V lost 6 bases, and 8 bases had no gene match. Germline CDR1 and CDR2: KGHDR and SFDVKD. The CDR3 consists of 16 residues. For the CDR3, the DNA is TGTGCCACCAGTATAAGCGGGAGGGGTAGTTCCTACGAGCAGTACTTC. Translation: CATSISGRGSSYEQYF.

The chain carries TRBV5-4 and TRBJ1-2; possibly TRBD1 for D (6 bases). V gave up 10 bases and J gave up 4 bases, with 20 bases separating them. Germline V lookup: CDR1 SGHNT, CDR2 YYREEE (reference sequence). The length of the CDR3 is 14 residues. The CDR3 bases are TGTGCCTACAGCAGGCGGGGGGCAGGCTATGGCTACACCTTC. This encodes CAYSRRGAGYGYTF.

The gene calls are TRBV6-5 and TRBJ1-5; D unclear. Germline values: CDR1 MNHEY, CDR2 SVGAGI. V was cut by 4 bases and J by 9 bases, with 10 bases left in between. This CDR3 has 12 residues. This CDR3 reads CASSSGGGPQHF. The CDR3 DNA follows: TGTGCCAGCAGTTCCGGCGGAGGGCCCCAGCATTTT.

CDR3 coding DNA: TGTGCCTGGAGTGATACGACGAGGGGCAATCAGCCCCAGCATTTT. Protein product: CAWSDTTRGNQPQHF. J is TRBJ1-5 and V is TRBV30; D is unclear. Trimming shortened V by 1 base and J by 2 bases, and 12 bases separated the two germline ends. Germline assignment: CDR1 GTSNPN and CDR2 SVGIG (reference sequence). This CDR3 has 15 amino acids.

This rearrangement joins TRBV6-5 to TRBJ1-1; D is possibly TRBD1 (6 bases). Trimming shortened V by 7 bases and J by 11 bases, and 20 bases separated the two germline ends. Germline V gives CDR1 MNHEY, CDR2 SVGAGI. The CDR3 is 13 amino acids. The CDR3 sequence: CASTRTADRRAFF. DNA for the CDR3: TGTGCCAGCACCCGGACAGCCGATCGAAGGGCTTTCTTT.

This chain joins TRBV9 and TRBJ2-1, with 9 bases lining up with TRBD1. CDR3 length: 16 amino acids. Per germline, CDR1 SGDLS and CDR2 YYNGEE. The trim removed 4 bases at V and 0 bases at J, leaving 5 bases unmatched. This chain's CDR3 is CASSPRTGDSYNEQFF. CDR3 in DNA: TGTGCCAGCAGCCCCAGGACAGGGGACTCCTACAATGAGCAGTTCTTC.

The chain recombines TRBV5-5 with TRBJ1-6; 7 bases line up with TRBD1. V shed 3 bases and J 8 bases; nucleotides not matched to a gene: 14. This CDR3 is built from 17 residues. Germline V gene data show CDR1 as SGHKS and CDR2 as YYEKEE (reference sequence). As DNA, the CDR3 is TGTGCCAGCAGCTCCCTTAGCGACAGGGTGATGGATTCACCCCTCCACTTT. It specifies CASSSLSDRVMDSPLHF.

The chain links TRBV10-3 to TRBJ1-5; the D gene is possibly TRBD1 (5 bases). This CDR3 comprises 16 residues. V lost 0 bases to trimming and J lost 4 bases, with 13 bases between them. Germline CDR1 and CDR2: ENHRY and SYGVKD. CDR3 DNA sequence: TGTGCCATCAGTGAGTCCGCTTGGGACCTTAATCAGCCCCAGCATTTT. As protein: CAISESAWDLNQPQHF.

This sequence joins TRBV7-2 and TRBJ2-1; the match to TRBD2 covers 8 bases. The length of the CDR3 is 15 residues. V shed 5 bases and J 5 bases; nucleotides not matched to a gene: 8. Per the germline V gene, CDR1 is SGHTA and CDR2 is FQGNSA. CDR3 DNA: TGTGCCAGCAGCCCTCTGCGGACTAGCAACAATGAGCAGTTCTTC. Translated, it gives CASSPLRTSNNEQFF.

The V call is TRBV2, the J call TRBJ2-5; D may match TRBD1 or TRBD2 (5 bases each). Germline V gene data show CDR1 as SNHLY and CDR2 as FYNNEI. The CDR3 contains 13 residues. The CDR3 region has the DNA TGTGCTATCACCGAGGGGAAGCAAGAGACCCAGTACTTC. Protein sequence: CAITEGKQETQYF.

This chain joins TRBV11-2 and TRBJ1-1; D remains ambiguous. Looked up from germline, CDR1 is SGHAT and CDR2 is FQNNGV. The length of the CDR3 is 13 residues. V lost 1 base and J lost 1, with 4 bases in between. DNA for the CDR3: TGTGCCAGCAGCTTAGTAGGGAACACTGAAGCTTTCTTT. Amino acids: CASSLVGNTEAFF.

This sequence joins TRBV12-3 or TRBV12-4 and TRBJ1-2; TRBD1 might be the D (6 bases). The CDR3 has 13 residues. With 7 bases removed from V and 3 bases from J, the gap between germline ends came to 12 bases. CDR3 sequence reads: CASTLTGYYGYTF. The DNA of the CDR3 is TGTGCCAGCACCTTGACAGGCTACTATGGCTACACCTTC.

The chain recombines TRBV10-3 with TRBJ2-1; unclear D gene. The length of the CDR3 is 12 residues. Looked up from germline, CDR1 is ENHRY and CDR2 is SYGVKD. With 0 bases removed from V and 9 bases from J, the gap between germline ends came to 6 bases. This CDR3 is CAISESRSEQFF. The CDR3 coding sequence is TGTGCCATCAGTGAGTCCCGGAGTGAGCAGTTCTTC.

The chain recombines TRBV6-2 or TRBV6-3 with TRBJ2-1, with D tentatively TRBD2 (6 bases). The germline V and J ends were trimmed by 5 bases and 13 bases, with 15 bases remaining between them. In germline, CDR1 is MNHEY, CDR2 SVGEGT. This CDR3 spans 12 amino acids. The CDR3, as DNA: TGTGCCAGCAGTGGCCGACTAGTTAGTCAGTTCTTC. Protein: CASSGRLVSQFF.

This chain uses TRBV28 with TRBJ2-3; TRBD2 matches at 9 bases. The CDR3 contains 14 residues. J was trimmed by 5 bases and V by 6 bases; bases with no gene match: 6. Germline CDR1 MDHEN, CDR2 SYDVKM. CDR3 in DNA: TGTGCCAGCAGAGCAGCGGGAGGCGTAGATACGCAGTATTTT. Its translation is CASRAAGGVDTQYF.

This clone was found a few times. The chain couples TRBV2 to TRBJ2-7, with a weak D call TRBD1 (6 bases). There are 14 residues in the CDR3. Per the germline V gene, CDR1 is SNHLY and CDR2 is FYNNEI. Trimming removed 6 bases at V and 5 bases at J, with 17 bases between. In DNA form, the CDR3 reads TGTGCCAGCAGCTGGACAGTTAGCTTCCACGAGCAGTACTTC. The encoded protein is CASSWTVSFHEQYF.

Here the CDR3 reads CSVPGPGFNEQFF. CDR3 DNA: TGCAGCGTGCCCGGTCCGGGGTTCAATGAGCAGTTCTTC. The chain employs TRBV29-1 and TRBJ2-1, with D tentatively TRBD2 (5 bases). The CDR3 is 13 amino acids. The germline gives CDR1 SQVTM, CDR2 ANQGSEA. Trimming stripped 6 bases from V and 6 bases from J, with 15 bases between.

V gene TRBV16 combines with J gene TRBJ2-7, with D perhaps TRBD1 or TRBD2 (6 bases each). The CDR3 extends over 13 amino acids. Germline V CDR1 and CDR2: KGHSY, FQNENV. V gave up 2 bases and J gave up 6 bases, with 11 bases separating them. CDR3 bases: TGTGCCAGCAGCCAAGGGGGGCTCGGCGAGCAGTACTTC. Translated, it gives CASSQGGLGEQYF. Variable domain in full (rest from reference TRBV16 and TRBJ2-7): GEEVAQTPKHLVRGEGQKAKLYCAPIKGHSYVFWYQQVLKNEFKFLISFQNENVFDETGMPKERFSAKCLPNSPCSLEIQATKLEDSAVYFCASSQGGLGEQYFGPGTRLTVT.

This chain joins TRBV18 and TRBJ2-7; D remains unclear. The CDR3 sequence is 16 residues long. The germline V and J ends were trimmed by 4 bases and 1 base, with 17 bases remaining between them. Germline values: CDR1 KGHSH, CDR2 LQKENI. CDR3: CASSHPLAGASYEQYF. The CDR3 DNA is TGTGCCAGCTCACACCCTTTAGCTGGAGCGTCCTACGAGCAGTACTTC. The full variable domain, in which reference TRBV18 and TRBJ2-7 provide the parts outside the CDR3, is NAGVMQNPRHLVRRRGQEARLRCSPMKGHSHVYWYRQLPEEGLKFMVYLQKENIIDESGMPKERFSAEFPKEGPSILRIQQVVRGDSAAYFCASSHPLAGASYEQYFGPGTRLTVT.

V usage is TRBV30 and J usage is TRBJ2-7, with D perhaps assigned TRBD1 or TRBD2 (6 bases each). The CDR3 loop spans 14 amino acids. V dropped 0 bases and J dropped 3 bases, with 12 bases sitting between them. The germline V gene encodes CDR1 GTSNPN and CDR2 SVGIG (reference sequence). CDR3 nucleotide sequence: TGTGCCTGGAGTGTAGGGGGGCCACTCTACGAGCAGTACTTC. This codes for CAWSVGGPLYEQYF.

The chain joins TRBV2 to TRBJ1-5; D gene unclear. There are 13 residues in the CDR3. Trimming left V 5 bases short and J 7 bases short, with 12 bases between. In germline, CDR1 is SNHLY, CDR2 FYNNEI. CDR3 DNA sequence: TGTGCCAGCAGTAAAGGCGCGGGGCAGCCCCAGCATTTT. Protein product: CASSKGAGQPQHF.

The chain joins TRBV9 to TRBJ2-7, with 9 bases matching TRBD1. This CDR3 region has 14 residues. Germline-derived CDR1 and CDR2 are SGDLS and YYNGEE. With 0 bases clipped from V and 5 bases from J, the junction kept 3 bases outside the gene matches. In DNA form, the CDR3 reads TGTGCCAGCAGCGTAGGGGACAGGGTCGACGAGCAGTACTTC. Translating gives CASSVGDRVDEQYF.

V usage is TRBV27 and J usage is TRBJ1-5; 8 nucleotides align to TRBD1. The V and J ends lost 5 bases and 5 bases, in that order; junction bases with no gene match: 8. The germline V gene encodes CDR1 MNHEY and CDR2 SMNVEV (reference sequence). This CDR3 region has 15 residues. The CDR3 spells CASSLRQGLDQPQHF. The CDR3, as DNA: TGTGCCAGCAGTCTGCGACAGGGGCTGGATCAGCCCCAGCATTTT.

The chain employs TRBV6-2 or TRBV6-3 and TRBJ1-1; D possibly corresponds to TRBD1 (6 bases). This CDR3 has 14 amino acids. CDR1 and CDR2 (germline): MNHEY, SVGEGT. Trimming stripped 2 bases from V and 0 bases from J, with 7 bases between. The DNA of the CDR3 is TGTGCCAGCAGTTACGGGACATTGAACACTGAAGCTTTCTTT. Encoded protein: CASSYGTLNTEAFF.

V gene TRBV19 combines with J gene TRBJ1-4; the D gene is possibly TRBD1 (6 bases). CDR1 is LNHDA, CDR2 SQIVND, per germline (reference sequence). This CDR3 spans 16 amino acids. Trimming removed 4 bases at V and 4 bases at J, with 16 bases between. The CDR3 sequence is CASSNLRTASNEKLFF. For the CDR3, the DNA is TGTGCCAGTAGTAACCTCCGGACAGCTAGTAATGAAAAACTGTTTTTT.